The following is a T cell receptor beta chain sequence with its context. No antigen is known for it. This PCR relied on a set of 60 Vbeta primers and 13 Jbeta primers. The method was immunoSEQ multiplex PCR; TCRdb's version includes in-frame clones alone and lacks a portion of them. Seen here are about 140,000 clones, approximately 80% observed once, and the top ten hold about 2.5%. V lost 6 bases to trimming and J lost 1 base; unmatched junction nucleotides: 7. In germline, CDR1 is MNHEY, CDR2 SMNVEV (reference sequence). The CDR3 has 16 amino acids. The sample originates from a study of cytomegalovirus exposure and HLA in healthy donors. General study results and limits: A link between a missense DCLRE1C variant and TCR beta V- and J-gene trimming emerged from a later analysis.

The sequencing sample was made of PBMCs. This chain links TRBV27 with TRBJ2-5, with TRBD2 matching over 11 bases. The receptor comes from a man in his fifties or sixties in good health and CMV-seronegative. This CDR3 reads CASSRSGLAAQETQYF. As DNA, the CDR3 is TGTGCCAGCAGCCGATCGGGACTAGCGGCCCAAGAGACCCAGTACTTC.